This T cell receptor (beta chain) derives from a study of T-cell memory formation after mild COVID-19. This clonotype was seen more than once but under ten times. In TCRdb, the 5' RACE reads were re-called with MiXCR into one record per CDR3 protein. The repertoire holds 280,000 or so distinct CDR3 sequences, with around 8% as singletons. This CDR3 contains 12 residues. The germline CDR1 and CDR2 sequences are SGHTA and FQGNSA. Trimming took off 4 bases at V and 4 bases at J, with 6 bases between the two ends. This TCR was recovered from a man younger than 35 who had mild COVID-19 (a few samples of this study predate the infection). Cell type and time point are not known. V and J are TRBV7-2 and TRBJ2-3; no clear D. Material: PBMCs or a T cell subset sorted from them (not recorded which). CDR3 residues: CASSSYADTQYF. The DNA of the CDR3 is TGTGCCAGCAGCTCATATGCAGATACGCAGTATTTT.